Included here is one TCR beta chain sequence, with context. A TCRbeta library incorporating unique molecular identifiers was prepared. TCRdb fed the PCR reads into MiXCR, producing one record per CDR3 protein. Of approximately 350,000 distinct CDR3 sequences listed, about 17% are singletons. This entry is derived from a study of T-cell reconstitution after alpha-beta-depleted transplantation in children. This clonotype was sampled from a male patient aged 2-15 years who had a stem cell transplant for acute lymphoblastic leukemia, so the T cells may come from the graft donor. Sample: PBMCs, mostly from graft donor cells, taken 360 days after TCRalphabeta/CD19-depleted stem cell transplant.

This CDR3 is CASSPGHTLRELFF. CDR3 in DNA: TGTGCCAGCAGTCCCGGTCATACCCTCCGGGAGCTGTTTTTT. The J gene is TRBJ2-2, the V gene TRBV12-3 or TRBV12-4; D uncertain. The CDR3 is made up of 14 amino acids. V dropped 5 bases and J dropped 9 bases, with 16 bases sitting between them.